These 13 T cell receptor beta chains originate from one sample sequenced in a study of post-analysis software for immune sequencing data. The study, taken as a whole, reports: Relative to controls, patients had about five TRBV segments at higher frequency, with TRBV5-6, TRBV5-1 and TRBV20-1 among these.

Presence of unique molecular identifiers characterized the TCR beta cDNA libraries. One entry per CDR3 protein, called by TCRdb with MiXCR from the PCR reads. The sample lists approximately 250,000 distinct CDR3 sequences; 35% to 45% were seen once. No antigen is known for these receptors. Material for sequencing was blood. Every receptor here comes from a girl aged 5-17 years with multiple sclerosis.

Comment on this clonotype: One base away lies a much larger clone, so this may be a sequencing read error. The V call is TRBV3-1, the J call TRBJ1-5; perhaps TRBD1 as D (6 bases). Trimming shortened V by 7 bases and J by 2 bases, and 18 bases separated the two germline ends. Germline V gene lookup returns CDR1 LGHDT and CDR2 YNNKEL (reference sequence). The CDR3 sequence is 16 residues long. The CDR3 spells CASNRGQKGGNQPQHF. The CDR3 nucleotides are TGTGCCAGCAACCGTGGACAGAAGGGTGGCAATCAGCCCCAGCATTTT.

This clonotype has a handful of counts. J is TRBJ2-7 and V is TRBV20-1, with D perhaps being TRBD1 or TRBD2 (6 bases each). This CDR3 is 12 amino acids long. Trimming pared 5 bases from V and 7 bases from J, leaving 15 bases between. Germline CDR1 DFQATT, CDR2 SNEGSKA (reference sequence). CDR3 region: CSASPQGTEQYF. In nucleotides, the CDR3 is TGCAGTGCTTCCCCGCAGGGGACTGAGCAGTACTTC.

Many counts were recorded for this clonotype. The V gene is TRBV10-1, the J gene TRBJ2-3, with D unresolved. Trimming took off 2 bases at V and 2 bases at J, with 11 bases between the two ends. CDR1 and CDR2 (germline): WNHNN, SYGVQD (reference sequence). This CDR3 spans 15 amino acids. CDR3 sequence reads: CASSEPRLNTDTQYF. The CDR3 DNA reads TGCGCCAGCAGTGAGCCCCGGCTGAACACAGATACGCAGTATTTT.

This sequence joins TRBV15 and TRBJ2-5, with D possibly called TRBD1 or TRBD2 (5 bases each). In germline, CDR1 is LNHNV, CDR2 YYDKDF (reference sequence). This CDR3 is 17 amino acids long. V was clipped by 0 bases and J by 5 bases, with 19 bases between them. This CDR3 reads CATSRDLPRQGVETQYF. CDR3 DNA sequence: TGTGCCACCAGCAGAGATCTGCCCAGGCAGGGAGTGGAGACCCAGTACTTC.

The chain recombines TRBV7-8 with TRBJ2-5, with D possibly matching TRBD1 (6 bases). The last part of the DNA fits TRBJ2-7 better; the J call may be wrong. The CDR3 is 12 residues long. CDR1 SGHVS and CDR2 FQNEAQ come from the germline V gene. CDR3 region: CASSPYRDEQYF. Here the CDR3 DNA reads TGTGCCAGCAGCCCATACAGGGACGAGCAGTACTTC.

About this clonotype: A much larger clone is a single base away; this may be a read error. CDR3 residues: CASERTSGKGGTQYF. Here the CDR3 DNA reads TGTGCCAGCGAAAGGACTAGCGGGAAAGGCGGTACGCAGTATTTT. The V and J genes are TRBV2 and TRBJ2-3, with TRBD2 matching 12 bases. Losses at the gene ends were 8 bases for V and 8 bases for J; bases not matched to a gene: 11. Per germline, CDR1 SNHLY and CDR2 FYNNEI. This CDR3 contains 15 residues.

This clonotype was seen at least ten times. The rearrangement uses TRBV20-1 and TRBJ2-7, with D possibly TRBD2 on 6 matching bases. The CDR3 runs 14 residues. Trimming stripped 0 bases from V and 1 base from J, with 10 bases between. CDR1 is DFQATT, CDR2 SNEGSKA, per germline (reference sequence). The CDR3 nucleotides read TGCAGTGCTAGAGATCTAGCGAATTCCTACGAGCAGTACTTC. Its protein product is CSARDLANSYEQYF.

This chain connects TRBV6-6 to TRBJ2-5; TRBD2 matches 11 bases. The CDR3 extends over 14 amino acids. V lost 7 bases to trimming and J lost 7 bases; unmatched junction nucleotides: 8. Germline CDR1 is MNHNY and CDR2 is SVGAGI (reference sequence). The DNA for the CDR3 is TGTGCCAGCACCTTAGCGGGGGGGCAGGGGACCCAGTACTTC. This translates into CASTLAGGQGTQYF.

A few counts support this clonotype. The chain recombines TRBV7-6 with TRBJ2-2; 8 positions match TRBD2. The V gene's germline CDR1 is SGHVS and CDR2 FNYEAQ. The CDR3 is 12 residues long. J gave up 9 bases and V 5 bases, and 2 bases lay outside the gene matches. CDR3 bases: TGTGCCAGCAGCCGGACTAGCCGGGAGCTGTTTTTT. It codes for CASSRTSRELFF.

In the case of this clonotype: A much larger clone is a single base away; this may be a read error. This sequence joins TRBV20-1 and TRBJ2-1; D unclear. The CDR3 has 11 residues. V was trimmed by 7 bases and J by 6 bases, leaving 10 bases between them. Germline V gene lookup returns CDR1 DFQATT and CDR2 SNEGSKA (reference sequence). The CDR3 DNA is TGCAGTGTTCTCCGCGGCAATGAGCAGTTCTTC. Translation gives CSVLRGNEQFF.

A remark on this clonotype: This may be a read error: a much more frequent sequence differs by one nucleotide. The chain combines TRBV6-1 with TRBJ2-3, with TRBD1 matching 8 bases. The germline gives CDR1 MNHNS, CDR2 SASEGT. The CDR3 has 15 residues. CDR3 sequence (DNA): TGTGCCGGCAGTGGAGCAGGGGGCGTAGCAGATACGCAGTATTTT. Translated, it gives CAGSGAGGVADTQYF.

Note on this clonotype: A much larger clone differs by one base, so this may be a read error. This chain links TRBV29-1 with TRBJ2-4; tentatively, D is TRBD1 or TRBD2 (5 bases each). This CDR3 contains 15 residues. Trimming removed 4 bases at V and 8 bases at J, with 21 bases between. CDR1 is SQVTM and CDR2 is ANQGSEA in the germline V gene. The CDR3 DNA follows: TGCAGCGTTGCCGGGGCGAGTCCTCCTTGTGACATTCAGTACTTC. Amino acid sequence: CSVAGASPPCDIQYF. The whole variable domain, filled in from reference TRBV29-1 and TRBJ2-4, reads SAVISQKPSRDICQRGTSLTIQCQVDSQVTMMFWYRQQPGQSLTLIATANQGSEATYESGFVIDKFPISRPNLTFSTLTVSNMSPEDSSIYLCSVAGASPPCDIQYFGAGTRLSVL.

This chain links TRBV7-2 with TRBJ1-2; D perhaps matches TRBD1 (6 bases). Trimming removed 0 bases from V and 2 bases from J, with 10 bases in between. The CDR3 extends over 15 amino acids. The germline V gene encodes CDR1 SGHTA and CDR2 FQGNSA. This CDR3 reads CTSSLAPGANYGYTF. Here the CDR3 DNA reads TGTACCAGCAGCTTAGCCCCAGGGGCCAACTATGGCTACACCTTC.